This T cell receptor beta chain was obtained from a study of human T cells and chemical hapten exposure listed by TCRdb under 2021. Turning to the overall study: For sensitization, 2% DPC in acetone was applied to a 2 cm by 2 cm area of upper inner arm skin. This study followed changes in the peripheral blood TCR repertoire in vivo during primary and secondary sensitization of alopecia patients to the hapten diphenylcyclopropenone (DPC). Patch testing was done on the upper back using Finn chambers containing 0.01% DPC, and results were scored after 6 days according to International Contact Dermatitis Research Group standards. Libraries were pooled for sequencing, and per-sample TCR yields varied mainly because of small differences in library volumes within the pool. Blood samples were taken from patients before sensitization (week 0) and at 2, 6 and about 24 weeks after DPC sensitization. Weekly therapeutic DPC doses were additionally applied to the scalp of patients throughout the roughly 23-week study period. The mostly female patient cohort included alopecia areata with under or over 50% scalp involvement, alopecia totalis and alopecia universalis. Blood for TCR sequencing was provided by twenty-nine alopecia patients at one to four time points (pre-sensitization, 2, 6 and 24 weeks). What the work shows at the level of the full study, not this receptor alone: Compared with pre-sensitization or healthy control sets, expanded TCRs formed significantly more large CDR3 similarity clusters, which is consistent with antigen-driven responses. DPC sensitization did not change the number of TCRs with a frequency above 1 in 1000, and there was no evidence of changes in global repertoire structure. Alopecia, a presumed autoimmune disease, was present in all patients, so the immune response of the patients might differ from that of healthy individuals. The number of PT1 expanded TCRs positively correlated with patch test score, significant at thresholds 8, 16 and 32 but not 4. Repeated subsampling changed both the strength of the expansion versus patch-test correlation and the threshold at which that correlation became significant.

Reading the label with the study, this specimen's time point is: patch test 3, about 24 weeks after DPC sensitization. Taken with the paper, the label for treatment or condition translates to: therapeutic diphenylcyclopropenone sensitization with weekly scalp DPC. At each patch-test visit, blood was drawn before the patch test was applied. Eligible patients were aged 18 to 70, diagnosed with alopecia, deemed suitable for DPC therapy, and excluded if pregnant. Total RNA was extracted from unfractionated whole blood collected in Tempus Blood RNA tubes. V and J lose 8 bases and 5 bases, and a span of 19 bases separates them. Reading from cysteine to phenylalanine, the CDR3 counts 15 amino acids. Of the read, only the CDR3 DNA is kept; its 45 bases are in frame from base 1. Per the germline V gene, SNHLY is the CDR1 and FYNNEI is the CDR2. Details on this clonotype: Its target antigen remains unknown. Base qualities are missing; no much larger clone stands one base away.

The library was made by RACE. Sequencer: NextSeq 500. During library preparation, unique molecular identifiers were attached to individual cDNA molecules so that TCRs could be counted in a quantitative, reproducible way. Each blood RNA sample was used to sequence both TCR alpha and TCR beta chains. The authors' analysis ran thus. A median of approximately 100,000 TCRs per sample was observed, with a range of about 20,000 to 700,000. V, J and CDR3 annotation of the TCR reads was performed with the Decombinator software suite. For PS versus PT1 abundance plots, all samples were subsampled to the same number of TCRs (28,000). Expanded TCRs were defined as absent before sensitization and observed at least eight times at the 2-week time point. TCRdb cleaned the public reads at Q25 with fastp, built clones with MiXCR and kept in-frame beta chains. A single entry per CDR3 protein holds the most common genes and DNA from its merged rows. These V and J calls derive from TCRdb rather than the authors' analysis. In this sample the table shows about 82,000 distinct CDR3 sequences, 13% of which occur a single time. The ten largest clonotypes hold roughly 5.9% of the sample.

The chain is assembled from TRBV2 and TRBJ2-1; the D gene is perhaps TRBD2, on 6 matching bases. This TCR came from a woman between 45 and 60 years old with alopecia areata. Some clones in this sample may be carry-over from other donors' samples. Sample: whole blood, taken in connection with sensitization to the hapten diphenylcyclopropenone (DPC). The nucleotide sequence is TGTGCCAGCCGGCGTACGGGAGAACCAGACAATGAGCAGTTCTTC. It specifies CASRRTGEPDNEQFF.